This T cell receptor (beta chain) is from a study of shared clonotypes between healthy human individuals. Study results and caveats: Collection of samples was limited to blood; tissue repertoires likely differ.

HIV-negative, healthy adults without recent acute infections or vaccinations were the donors. The germline CDR1 and CDR2 sequences are SGHRS and YFSETQ. Trimming pared 0 bases from V and 6 bases from J, leaving 9 bases between. CDR3 length: 14 amino acids. The table came from immunoSEQ multiplex PCR; TCRdb's copy has only in-frame clones and leaves some out. Here the sample spans some 350,000 clones, roughly 70% being singletons. The table lists this clone with a count of one. Its specificity is not known. The clonotype originates from a young man in good health. The sequencing sample was made of memory CD4+ T cells sorted from blood. Subset of the sample: CD45RA-negative fraction. V gene TRBV5-1 combines with J gene TRBJ2-2; D may be TRBD1 or TRBD2 (5 bases each). The DNA of the CDR3 is TGCGCCAGCAGCTTGGTTCAGGGAGCCGGGGAGCTGTTTTTT. Amino acid sequence: CASSLVQGAGELFF.